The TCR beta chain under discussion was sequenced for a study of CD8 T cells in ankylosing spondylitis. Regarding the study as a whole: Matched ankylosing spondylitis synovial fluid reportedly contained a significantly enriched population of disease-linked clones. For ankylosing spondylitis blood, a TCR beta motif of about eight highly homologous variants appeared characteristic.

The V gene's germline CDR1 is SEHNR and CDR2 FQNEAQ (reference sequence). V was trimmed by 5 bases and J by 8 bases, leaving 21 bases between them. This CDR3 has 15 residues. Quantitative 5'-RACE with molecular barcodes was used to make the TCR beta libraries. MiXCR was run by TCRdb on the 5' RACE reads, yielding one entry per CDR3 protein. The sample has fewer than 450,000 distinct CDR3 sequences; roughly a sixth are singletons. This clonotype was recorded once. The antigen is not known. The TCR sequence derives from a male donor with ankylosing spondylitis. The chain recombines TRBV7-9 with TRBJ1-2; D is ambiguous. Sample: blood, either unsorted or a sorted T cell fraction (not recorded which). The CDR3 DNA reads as TGTGCCAGCAGCCCCGGACTCAACTTATATGGCGGCTACACCTTC. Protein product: CASSPGLNLYGGYTF.